This TCR beta chain was documented in a study of metastatic and nonmetastatic thyroid tumors. Study background: Repertoire comparison spanned blood and tumor or nodule tissue of malignant and benign thyroid patients.

The length of the CDR3 is 11 residues. Original processing methods: The authors used CDR3 differences across clinicopathological groups to build a distant-metastasis classifier for papillary thyroid cancer. TCRdb reprocessed the PCR reads using MiXCR. The V and J calls were determined by TCRdb, not by the authors. The sample lists more than 50,000 clones, approximately 22% seen once, with 3.5% to 4.5% in the top ten. All patients were treatment-naive before thyroid surgery. This clone has at least ten counts. Sequencing used blood. This TCR derives from a female donor with papillary thyroid cancer or a benign thyroid nodule (not recorded which). Some clones in this sample may be carry-over from other donors' samples. V gene TRBV12-3 or TRBV12-4 combines with J gene TRBJ2-1; D uncertain. CDR3 sequence reads: CATLSYNEQFF. The CDR3 coding sequence is TGTGCGACCCTCTCCTACAATGAGCAGTTCTTC.